This TCR beta chain was captured in a study of CD8 T cells in ankylosing spondylitis. TCRdb re-derived calls from the 5' RACE reads in MiXCR, one entry per CDR3 protein. The table includes approximately 290,000 distinct CDR3 sequences, less than 25% detected once. The CDR3 consists of 18 residues. From germline, CDR1 is DFQATT and CDR2 SNEGSKA (reference sequence). Losses at the gene ends were 4 bases for V and 2 bases for J; bases not matched to a gene: 14. V is TRBV20-1 and J is TRBJ2-3, with TRBD2 identical over 11 bases. Material: blood, either unsorted or a sorted T cell fraction (not recorded which). This clonotype was obtained from a female donor with ankylosing spondylitis or in good health (not recorded which). In DNA form, the CDR3 reads TGCAGTGCTACCCTAACTAGCGGGAGATTGGTAACCACAGATACGCAGTATTTT. Translating it yields CSATLTSGRLVTTDTQYF.